These 2 T cell receptor beta chains were sequenced from one sample in a study of OX40 agonist ivuxolimab in advanced cancers. The protocol was immunoSEQ multiplex PCR, while the TCRdb copy is restricted to in-frame clones and leaves out a portion. The sample consists of approximately 87,000 clones, about 90% of them appearing once. The specimen was CD4+ or CD8+ T cells sorted from blood, collected in a trial of the OX40 agonist ivuxolimab. Every receptor here comes from an adult with an advanced solid tumor such as melanoma, head and neck, liver or kidney cancer.

The count of this clone is one. This chain links TRBV18 with TRBJ2-6, with no clear D. V dropped 3 bases and J dropped 0 bases, with 12 bases sitting between them. Per germline, CDR1 KGHSH and CDR2 LQKENI. This CDR3 contains 17 residues. The CDR3 DNA sequence: TGTGCCAGCTCACCCTTACAAATTGACTCTGGGGCCAACGTCCTGACTTTC. It encodes CASSPLQIDSGANVLTF.

The chain combines TRBV18 with TRBJ1-4; the D gene is possibly TRBD1 (6 bases). The CDR3 is 14 amino acids. The ends were cut back, 3 bases at V and 4 bases at J, with 9 bases in the middle. CDR1 and CDR2 (germline): KGHSH, LQKENI. The CDR3 sequence is CASSPDSVNEKLFF. CDR3 DNA: TGTGCCAGCTCACCGGACAGTGTTAATGAAAAACTGTTTTTT.